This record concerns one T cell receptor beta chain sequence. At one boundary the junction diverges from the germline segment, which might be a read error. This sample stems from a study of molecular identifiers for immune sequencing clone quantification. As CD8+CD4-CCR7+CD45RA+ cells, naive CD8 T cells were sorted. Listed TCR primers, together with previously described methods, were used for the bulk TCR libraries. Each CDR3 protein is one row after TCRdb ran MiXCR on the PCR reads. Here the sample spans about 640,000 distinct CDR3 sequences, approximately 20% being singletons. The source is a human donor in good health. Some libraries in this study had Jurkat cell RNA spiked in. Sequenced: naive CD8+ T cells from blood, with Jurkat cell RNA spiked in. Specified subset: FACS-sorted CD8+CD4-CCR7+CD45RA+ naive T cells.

CDR3 in amino acids: CAGSLREMGTGELFF. DNA for the CDR3: TGTGCCGGCAGTTTGCGGGAGATGGGGACCGGGGAGCTGTTTTTT. The V gene is TRBV28, the J gene TRBJ2-2; the match to TRBD2 covers 7 bases. This CDR3 is 15 amino acids long. Germline V lookup: CDR1 MDHEN, CDR2 SYDVKM.